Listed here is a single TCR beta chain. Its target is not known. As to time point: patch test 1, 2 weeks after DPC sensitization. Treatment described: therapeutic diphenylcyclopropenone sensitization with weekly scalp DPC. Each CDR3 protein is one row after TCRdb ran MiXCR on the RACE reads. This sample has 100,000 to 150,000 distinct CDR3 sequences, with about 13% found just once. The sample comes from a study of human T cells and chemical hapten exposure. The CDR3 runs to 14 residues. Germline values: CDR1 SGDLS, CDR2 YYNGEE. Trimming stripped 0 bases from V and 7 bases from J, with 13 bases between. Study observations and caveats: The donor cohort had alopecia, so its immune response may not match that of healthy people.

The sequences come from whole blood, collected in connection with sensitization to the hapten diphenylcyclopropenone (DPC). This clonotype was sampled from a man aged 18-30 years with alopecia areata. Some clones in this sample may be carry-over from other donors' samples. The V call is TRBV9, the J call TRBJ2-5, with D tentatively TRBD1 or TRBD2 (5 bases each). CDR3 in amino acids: CASSVDEGMVTQYF. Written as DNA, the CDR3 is TGTGCCAGCAGCGTAGATGAGGGGATGGTGACCCAGTACTTC.